The TCR beta chain under discussion was sequenced for a study of type 1 regulatory T cells. Across the whole study: An in vitro protocol generated T-allo10, a Tr1-enriched, alloantigen-specific CD4 T cell product. Study findings and constraints: Type 1 regulatory T cells had a more restricted TCR repertoire than non-type 1 regulatory T cells.

TCRdb used MiXCR to reprocess the reads, holding one entry per CDR3 protein. The table has 68,000 or so distinct CDR3 sequences, approximately 47% seen once. Concerning this clonotype: Its target is unknown.

CDR3 length equals 16 residues. Trimming cost V 1 base and J 4 bases; bases outside gene matches: 8. Germline V gives CDR1 SGHTA, CDR2 FQGNSA. Source material: cultured non-Tr1 T cells, either the whole culture or a sorted T cell fraction (not recorded which). The sequence came from a human donor in good health. The chain employs TRBV7-2 and TRBJ2-3, with TRBD2 identical over 7 bases. The CDR3 sequence is CASSLGTRGSPDTQYF. CDR3 DNA: TGTGCCAGCAGCTTAGGAACGCGGGGGTCACCAGATACGCAGTATTTT.